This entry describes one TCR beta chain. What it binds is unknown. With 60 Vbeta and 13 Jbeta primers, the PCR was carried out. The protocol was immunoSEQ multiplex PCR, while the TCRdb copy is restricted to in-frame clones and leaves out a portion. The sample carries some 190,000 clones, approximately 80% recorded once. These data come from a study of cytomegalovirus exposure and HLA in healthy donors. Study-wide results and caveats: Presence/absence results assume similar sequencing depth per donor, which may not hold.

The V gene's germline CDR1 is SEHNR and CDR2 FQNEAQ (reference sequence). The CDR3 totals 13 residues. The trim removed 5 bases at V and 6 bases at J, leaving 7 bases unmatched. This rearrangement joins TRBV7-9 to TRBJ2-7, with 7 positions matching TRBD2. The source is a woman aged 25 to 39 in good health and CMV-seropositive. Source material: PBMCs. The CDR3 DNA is TGTGCCAGCAGCCGGACCGGGAGGCTCGAGCAGTACTTC. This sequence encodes CASSRTGRLEQYF.